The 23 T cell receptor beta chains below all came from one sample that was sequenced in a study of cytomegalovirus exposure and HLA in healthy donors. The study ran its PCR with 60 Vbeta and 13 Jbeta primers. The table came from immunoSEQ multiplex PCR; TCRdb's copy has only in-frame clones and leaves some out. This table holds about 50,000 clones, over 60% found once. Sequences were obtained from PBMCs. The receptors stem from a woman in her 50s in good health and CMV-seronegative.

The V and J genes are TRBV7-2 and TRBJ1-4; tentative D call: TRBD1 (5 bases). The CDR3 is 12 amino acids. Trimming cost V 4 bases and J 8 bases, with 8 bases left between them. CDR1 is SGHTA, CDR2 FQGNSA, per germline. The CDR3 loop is CASSSTDEKLFF. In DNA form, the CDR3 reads TGTGCCAGCAGCTCGACAGACGAAAAACTGTTTTTT.

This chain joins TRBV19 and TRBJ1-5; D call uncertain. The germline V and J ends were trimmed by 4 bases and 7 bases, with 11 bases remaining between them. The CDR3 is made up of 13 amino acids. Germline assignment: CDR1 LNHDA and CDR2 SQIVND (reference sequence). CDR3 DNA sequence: TGTGCCAGTAGTACCACAGTATCCCAGCCCCAGCATTTT. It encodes CASSTTVSQPQHF. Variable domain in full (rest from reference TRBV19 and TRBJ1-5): DGGITQSPKYLFRKEGQNVTLSCEQNLNHDAMYWYRQDPGQGLRLIYYSQIVNDFQKGDIAEGYSVSREKKESFPLTVTSAQKNPTAFYLCASSTTVSQPQHFGDGTRLSIL.

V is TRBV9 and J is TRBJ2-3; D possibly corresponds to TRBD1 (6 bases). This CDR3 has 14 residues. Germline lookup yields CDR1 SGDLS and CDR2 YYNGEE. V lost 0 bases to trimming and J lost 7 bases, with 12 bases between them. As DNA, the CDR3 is TGTGCCAGCAGCGTAGTGGGGGCCGCCAATACGCAGTATTTT. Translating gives CASSVVGAANTQYF.

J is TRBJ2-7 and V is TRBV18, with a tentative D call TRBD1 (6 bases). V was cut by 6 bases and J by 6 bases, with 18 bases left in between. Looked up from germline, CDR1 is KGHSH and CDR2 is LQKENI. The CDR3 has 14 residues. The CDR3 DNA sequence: TGTGCCAGCTCGCCTCGGACAGAGGCGCGCGAGCAGTACTTC. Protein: CASSPRTEAREQYF.

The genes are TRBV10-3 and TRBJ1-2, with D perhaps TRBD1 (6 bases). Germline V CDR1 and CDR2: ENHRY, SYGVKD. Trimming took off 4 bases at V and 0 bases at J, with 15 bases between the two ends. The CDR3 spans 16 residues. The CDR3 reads CAISVQGGRANYGYTF. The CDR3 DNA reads TGTGCCATCAGTGTACAGGGAGGGAGGGCTAACTATGGCTACACCTTC.

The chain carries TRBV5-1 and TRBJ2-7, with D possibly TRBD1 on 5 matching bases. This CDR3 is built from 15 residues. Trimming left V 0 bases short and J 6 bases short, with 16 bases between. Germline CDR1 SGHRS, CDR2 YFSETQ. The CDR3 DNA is TGCGCCAGCAGCTTGGCCAAAGGGGCGGCCCTCGAGCAGTACTTC. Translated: CASSLAKGAALEQYF. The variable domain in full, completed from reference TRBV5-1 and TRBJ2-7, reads KAGVTQTPRYLIKTRGQQVTLSCSPISGHRSVSWYQQTPGQGLQFLFEYFSETQRNKGNFPGRFSGRQFSNSRSEMNVSTLELGDSALYLCASSLAKGAALEQYFGPGTRLTVT.

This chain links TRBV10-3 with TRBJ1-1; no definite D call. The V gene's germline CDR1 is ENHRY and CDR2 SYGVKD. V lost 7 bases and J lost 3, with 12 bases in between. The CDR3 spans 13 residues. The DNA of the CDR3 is TGTGCCATCACTGCAGCGGTTGACACTGAAGCTTTCTTT. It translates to CAITAAVDTEAFF.

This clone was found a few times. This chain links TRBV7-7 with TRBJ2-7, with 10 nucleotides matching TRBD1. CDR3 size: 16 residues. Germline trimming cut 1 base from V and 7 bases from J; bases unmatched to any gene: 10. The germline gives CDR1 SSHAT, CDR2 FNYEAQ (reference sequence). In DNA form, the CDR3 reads TGTGCCAGCAGCTTAGGGGGCCCGGGACAGGGGCGAGAGCAGTACTTC. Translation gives CASSLGGPGQGREQYF. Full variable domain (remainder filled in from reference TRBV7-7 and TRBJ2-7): GAGVSQSPRYKVTKRGQDVTLRCDPISSHATLYWYQQALGQGPEFLTYFNYEAQPDKSGLPSDRFSAERPEGSISTLTIQRTEQRDSAMYRCASSLGGPGQGREQYFGPGTRLTVT.

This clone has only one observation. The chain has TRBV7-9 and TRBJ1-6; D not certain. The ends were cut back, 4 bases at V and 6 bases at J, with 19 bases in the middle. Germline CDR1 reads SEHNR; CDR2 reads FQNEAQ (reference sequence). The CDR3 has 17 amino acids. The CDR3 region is CASSSAREGWGNSPLHF. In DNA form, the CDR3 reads TGTGCCAGCAGCTCGGCGAGGGAGGGTTGGGGTAATTCACCCCTCCACTTT. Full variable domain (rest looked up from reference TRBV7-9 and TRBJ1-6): DTGVSQNPRHKITKRGQNVTFRCDPISEHNRLYWYRQTLGQGPEFLTYFQNEAQLEKSRLLSDRFSAERPKGSFSTLEIQRTEQGDSAMYLCASSSAREGWGNSPLHFGNGTRLTVT.

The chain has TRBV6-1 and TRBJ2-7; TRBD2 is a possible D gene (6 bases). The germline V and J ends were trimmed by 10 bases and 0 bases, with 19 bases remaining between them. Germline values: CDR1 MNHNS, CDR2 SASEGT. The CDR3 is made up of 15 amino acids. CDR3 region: CATEPGTLSSYEQYF. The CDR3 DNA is TGTGCCACCGAACCCGGGACTCTTAGCTCCTACGAGCAGTACTTC.

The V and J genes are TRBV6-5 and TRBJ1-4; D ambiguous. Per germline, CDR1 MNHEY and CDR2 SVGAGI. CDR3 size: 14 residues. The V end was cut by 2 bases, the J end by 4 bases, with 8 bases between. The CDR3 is CASSYDFHNEKLFF. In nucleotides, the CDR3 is TGTGCCAGCAGTTACGACTTTCATAATGAAAAACTGTTTTTT.

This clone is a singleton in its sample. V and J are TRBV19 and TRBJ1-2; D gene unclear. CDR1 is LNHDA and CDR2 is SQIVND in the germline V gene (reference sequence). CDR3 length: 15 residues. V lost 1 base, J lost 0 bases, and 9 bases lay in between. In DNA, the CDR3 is TGTGCCAGTAGTATAGTAGCGGGTGCTAACTATGGCTACACCTTC. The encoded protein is CASSIVAGANYGYTF.

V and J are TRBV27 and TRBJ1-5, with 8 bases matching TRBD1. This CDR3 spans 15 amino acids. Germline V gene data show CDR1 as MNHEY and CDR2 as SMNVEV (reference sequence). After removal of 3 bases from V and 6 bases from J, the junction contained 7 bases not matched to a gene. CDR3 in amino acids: CASSFGQGAGQPQHF. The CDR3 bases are TGTGCCAGCAGTTTTGGGCAGGGGGCCGGTCAGCCCCAGCATTTT.

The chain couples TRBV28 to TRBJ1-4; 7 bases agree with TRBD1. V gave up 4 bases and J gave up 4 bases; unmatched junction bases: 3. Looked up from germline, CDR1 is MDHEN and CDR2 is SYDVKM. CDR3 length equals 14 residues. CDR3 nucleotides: TGTGCCAGCAGTTCGGGACAGCTTAATGAAAAACTGTTTTTT. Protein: CASSSGQLNEKLFF.

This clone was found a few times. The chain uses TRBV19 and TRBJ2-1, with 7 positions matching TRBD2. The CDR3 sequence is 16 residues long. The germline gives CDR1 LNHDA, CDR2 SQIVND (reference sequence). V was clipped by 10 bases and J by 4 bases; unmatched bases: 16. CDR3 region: CATSLYGSGYYNEQFF. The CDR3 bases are TGTGCCACTTCGTTGTATGGTAGCGGGTATTACAATGAGCAGTTCTTC.

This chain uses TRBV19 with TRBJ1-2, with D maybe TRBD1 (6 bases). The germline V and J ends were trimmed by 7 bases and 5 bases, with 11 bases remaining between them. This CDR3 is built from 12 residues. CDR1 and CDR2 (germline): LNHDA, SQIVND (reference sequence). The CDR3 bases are TGTGCCAGTAAGGCGGACAGATATGGCTACACCTTC. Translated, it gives CASKADRYGYTF.

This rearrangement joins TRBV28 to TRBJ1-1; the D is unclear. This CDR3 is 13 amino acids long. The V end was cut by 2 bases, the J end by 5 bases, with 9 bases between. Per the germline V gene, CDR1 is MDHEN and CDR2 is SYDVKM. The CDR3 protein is CASSLKGGTEAFF. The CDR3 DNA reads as TGTGCCAGCAGTTTAAAGGGAGGGACTGAAGCTTTCTTT.

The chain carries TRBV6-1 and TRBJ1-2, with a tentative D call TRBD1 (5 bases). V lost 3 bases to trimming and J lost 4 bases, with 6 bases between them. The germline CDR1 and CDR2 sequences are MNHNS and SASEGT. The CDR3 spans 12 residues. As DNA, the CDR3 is TGTGCCAGCAGTGATAGGGGCTATGGCTACACCTTC. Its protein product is CASSDRGYGYTF.

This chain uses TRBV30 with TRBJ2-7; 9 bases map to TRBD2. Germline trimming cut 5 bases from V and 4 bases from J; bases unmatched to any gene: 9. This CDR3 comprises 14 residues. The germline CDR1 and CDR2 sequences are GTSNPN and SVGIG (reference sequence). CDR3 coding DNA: TGTGCCTGGCGGTCGCCTAGCGGGGTTTACGAGCAGTACTTC. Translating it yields CAWRSPSGVYEQYF.

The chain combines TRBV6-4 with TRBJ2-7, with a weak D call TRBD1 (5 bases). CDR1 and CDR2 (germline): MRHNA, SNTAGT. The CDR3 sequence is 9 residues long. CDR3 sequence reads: CSAQGEQYF. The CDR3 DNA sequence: TGTAGTGCCCAGGGCGAGCAGTACTTC.

Here the CDR3 DNA reads TGTGCCAGCAGTTTGGGGGGTACCGGGGAGCTGTTTTTT. Its translation is CASSLGGTGELFF. The J gene is TRBJ2-2, the V gene TRBV27, with a tentative D call TRBD2 (6 bases). Between the trimmed V and J ends, which lost 3 bases and 5 bases, there was a span of 7 bases. This CDR3 has 13 amino acids. Germline CDR1 reads MNHEY; CDR2 reads SMNVEV (reference sequence).

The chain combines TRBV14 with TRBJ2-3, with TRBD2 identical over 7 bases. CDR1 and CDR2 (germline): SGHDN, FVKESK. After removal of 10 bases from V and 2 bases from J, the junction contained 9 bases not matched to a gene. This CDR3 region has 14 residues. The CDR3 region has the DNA TGTGCCATCCGGGCGGGGGACCTCACAGATACGCAGTATTTT. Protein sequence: CAIRAGDLTDTQYF.

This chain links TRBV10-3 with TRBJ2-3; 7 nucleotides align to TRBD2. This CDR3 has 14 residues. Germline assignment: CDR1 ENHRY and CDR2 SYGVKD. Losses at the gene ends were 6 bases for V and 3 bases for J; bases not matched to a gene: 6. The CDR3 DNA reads TGTGCCATCAGAAGTGGGGGGGATACAGATACGCAGTATTTT. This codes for CAIRSGGDTDTQYF.